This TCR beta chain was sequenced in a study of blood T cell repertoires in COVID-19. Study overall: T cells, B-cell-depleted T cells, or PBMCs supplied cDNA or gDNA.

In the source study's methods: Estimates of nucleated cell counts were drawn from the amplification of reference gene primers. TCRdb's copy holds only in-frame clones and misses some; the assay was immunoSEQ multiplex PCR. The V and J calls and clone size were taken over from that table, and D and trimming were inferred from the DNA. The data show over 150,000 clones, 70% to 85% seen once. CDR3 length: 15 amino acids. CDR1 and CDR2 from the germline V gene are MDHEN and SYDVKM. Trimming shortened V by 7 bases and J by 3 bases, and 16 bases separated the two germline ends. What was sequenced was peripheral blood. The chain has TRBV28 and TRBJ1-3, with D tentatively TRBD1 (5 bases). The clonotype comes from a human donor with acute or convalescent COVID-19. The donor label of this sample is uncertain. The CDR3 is CASIERGDLGNTIYF. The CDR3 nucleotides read TGTGCCAGCATTGAACGCGGGGACCTTGGAAACACCATATATTTT.